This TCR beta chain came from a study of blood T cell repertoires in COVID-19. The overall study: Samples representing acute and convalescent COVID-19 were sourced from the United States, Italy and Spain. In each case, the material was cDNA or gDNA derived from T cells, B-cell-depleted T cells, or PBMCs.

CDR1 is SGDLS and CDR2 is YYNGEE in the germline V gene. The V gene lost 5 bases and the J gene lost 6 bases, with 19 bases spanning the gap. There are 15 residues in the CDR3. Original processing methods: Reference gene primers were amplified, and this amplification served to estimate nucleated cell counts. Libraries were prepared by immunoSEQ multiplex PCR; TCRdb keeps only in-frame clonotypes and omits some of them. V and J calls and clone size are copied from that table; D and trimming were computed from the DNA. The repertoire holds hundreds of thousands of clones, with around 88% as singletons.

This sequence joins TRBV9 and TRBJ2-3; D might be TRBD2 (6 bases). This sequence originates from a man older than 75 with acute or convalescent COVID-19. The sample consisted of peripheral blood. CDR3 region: CASSPMRGTYDTQYF. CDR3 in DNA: TGTGCCAGCAGTCCTATGCGGGGAACCTACGATACGCAGTATTTT.